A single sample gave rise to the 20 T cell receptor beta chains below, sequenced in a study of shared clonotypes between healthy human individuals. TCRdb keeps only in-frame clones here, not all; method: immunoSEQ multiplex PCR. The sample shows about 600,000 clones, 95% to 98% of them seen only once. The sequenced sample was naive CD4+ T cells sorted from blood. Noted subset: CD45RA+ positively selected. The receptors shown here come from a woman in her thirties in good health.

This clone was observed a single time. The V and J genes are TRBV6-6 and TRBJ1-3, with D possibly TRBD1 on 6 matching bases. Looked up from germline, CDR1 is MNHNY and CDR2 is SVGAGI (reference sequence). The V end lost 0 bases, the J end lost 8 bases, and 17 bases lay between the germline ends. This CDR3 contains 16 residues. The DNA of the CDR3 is TGTGCCAGCAGTTACTCCCCAAAACAGGGTAGACACACCATATATTTT. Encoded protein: CASSYSPKQGRHTIYF.

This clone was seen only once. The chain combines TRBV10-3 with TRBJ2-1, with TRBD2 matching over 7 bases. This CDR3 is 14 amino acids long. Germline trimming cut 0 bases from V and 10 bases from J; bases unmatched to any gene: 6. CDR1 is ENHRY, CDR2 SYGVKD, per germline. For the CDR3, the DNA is TGTGCCATCAGTGAGTCGCCAGCGGGAAACGAGCAGTTCTTC. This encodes CAISESPAGNEQFF.

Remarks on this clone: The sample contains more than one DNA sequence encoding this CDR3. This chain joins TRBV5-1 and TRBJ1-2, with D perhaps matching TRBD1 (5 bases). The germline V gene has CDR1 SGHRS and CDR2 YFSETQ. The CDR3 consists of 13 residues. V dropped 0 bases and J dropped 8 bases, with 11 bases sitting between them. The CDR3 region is CASSLGQGEGYTF. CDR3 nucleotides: TGCGCCAGCAGCTTGGGCCAGGGTGAAGGCTACACCTTC.

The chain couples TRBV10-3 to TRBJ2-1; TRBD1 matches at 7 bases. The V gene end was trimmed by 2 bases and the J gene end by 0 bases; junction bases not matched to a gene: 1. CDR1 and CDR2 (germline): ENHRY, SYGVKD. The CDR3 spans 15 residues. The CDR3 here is CAISERTGSYNEQFF. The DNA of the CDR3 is TGTGCCATCAGTGAGAGGACAGGCTCCTACAATGAGCAGTTCTTC.

CDR3 sequence: CASSLGGATGGLEQYF. For the CDR3, the DNA is TGTGCCAGCAGCTTGGGAGGGGCAACGGGGGGATTGGAGCAGTACTTC. This chain links TRBV5-4 with TRBJ2-7; 7 bases agree with TRBD2. The trim removed 0 bases at V and 7 bases at J, leaving 13 bases unmatched. The CDR3 is 16 residues long. Germline V lookup: CDR1 SGHNT, CDR2 YYREEE (reference sequence).

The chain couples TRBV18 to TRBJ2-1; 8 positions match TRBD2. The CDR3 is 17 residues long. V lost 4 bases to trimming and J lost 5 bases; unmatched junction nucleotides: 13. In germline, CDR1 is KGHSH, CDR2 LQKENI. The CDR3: CASSQEKAGAVNNEQFF. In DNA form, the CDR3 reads TGTGCCAGCTCACAAGAGAAAGCGGGAGCGGTAAACAATGAGCAGTTCTTC.

CDR3 DNA: TGTGCCAGCAGTTCGGTGCTCACAAACACTGAAGCTTTCTTT. Its protein is CASSSVLTNTEAFF. This rearrangement joins TRBV27 to TRBJ1-1, with D uncertain. The V gene's germline CDR1 is MNHEY and CDR2 SMNVEV (reference sequence). V dropped 4 bases and J dropped 2 bases, with 11 bases sitting between them. This CDR3 is 14 amino acids long.

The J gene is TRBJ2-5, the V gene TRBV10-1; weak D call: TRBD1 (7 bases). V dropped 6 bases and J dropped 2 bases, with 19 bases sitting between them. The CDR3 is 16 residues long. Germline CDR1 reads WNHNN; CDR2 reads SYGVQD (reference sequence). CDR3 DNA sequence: TGCGCCAGCAGCTCCGGACAGGCTGCGGGACAAGAGACCCAGTACTTC. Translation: CASSSGQAAGQETQYF.

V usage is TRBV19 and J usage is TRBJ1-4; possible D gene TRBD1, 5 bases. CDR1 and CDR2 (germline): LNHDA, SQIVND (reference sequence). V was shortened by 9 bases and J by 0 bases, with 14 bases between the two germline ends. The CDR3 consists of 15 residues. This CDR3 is CASARQIATNEKLFF. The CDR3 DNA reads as TGTGCCAGCGCCAGACAGATAGCAACTAATGAAAAACTGTTTTTT.

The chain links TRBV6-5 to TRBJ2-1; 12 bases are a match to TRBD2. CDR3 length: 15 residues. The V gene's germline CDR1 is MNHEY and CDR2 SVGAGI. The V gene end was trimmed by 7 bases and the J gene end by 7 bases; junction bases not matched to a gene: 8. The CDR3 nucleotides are TGTGCCAGCACTGCAAGGACTAGCGGGGAGAATGAGCAGTTCTTC. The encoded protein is CASTARTSGENEQFF.

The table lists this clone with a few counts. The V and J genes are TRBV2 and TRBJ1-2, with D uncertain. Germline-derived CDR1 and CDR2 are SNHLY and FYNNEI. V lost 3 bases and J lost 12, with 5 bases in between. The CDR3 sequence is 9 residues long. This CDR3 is CASSDVDTF. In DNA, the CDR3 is TGTGCCAGCAGTGATGTGGACACCTTC.

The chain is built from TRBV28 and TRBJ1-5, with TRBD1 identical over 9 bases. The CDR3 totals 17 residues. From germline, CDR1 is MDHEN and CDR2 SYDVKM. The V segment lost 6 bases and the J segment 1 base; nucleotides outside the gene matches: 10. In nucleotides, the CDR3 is TGTGCCAGCAGCTCCGACTACGGGACAGGGAGCAATCAGCCCCAGCATTTT. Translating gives CASSSDYGTGSNQPQHF.

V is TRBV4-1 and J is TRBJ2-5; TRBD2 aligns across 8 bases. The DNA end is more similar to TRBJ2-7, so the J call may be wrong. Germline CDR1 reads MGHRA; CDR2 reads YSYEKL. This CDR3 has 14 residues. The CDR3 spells CASSQASGSYEQYF. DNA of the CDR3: TGCGCCAGCAGCCAAGCTAGCGGGTCCTACGAGCAGTACTTC.

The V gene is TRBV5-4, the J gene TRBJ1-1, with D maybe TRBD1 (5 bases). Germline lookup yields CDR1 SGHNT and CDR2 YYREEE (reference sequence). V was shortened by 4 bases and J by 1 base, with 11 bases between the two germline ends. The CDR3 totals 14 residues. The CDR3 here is CASSPGLKNTEAFF. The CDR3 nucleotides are TGTGCCAGCAGCCCGGGACTTAAGAACACTGAAGCTTTCTTT.

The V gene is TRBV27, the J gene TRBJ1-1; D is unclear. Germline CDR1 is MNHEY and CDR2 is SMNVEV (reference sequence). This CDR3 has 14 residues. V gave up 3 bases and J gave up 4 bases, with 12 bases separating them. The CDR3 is CASSFFGNPTEAFF. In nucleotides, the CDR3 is TGTGCCAGCAGTTTTTTCGGGAACCCCACTGAAGCTTTCTTT.

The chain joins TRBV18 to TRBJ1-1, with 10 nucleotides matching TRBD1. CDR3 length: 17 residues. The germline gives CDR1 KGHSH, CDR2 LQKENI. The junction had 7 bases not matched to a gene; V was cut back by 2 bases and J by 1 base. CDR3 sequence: CASSPLPGQGPNTEAFF. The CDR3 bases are TGTGCCAGCTCACCATTGCCGGGACAGGGGCCGAACACTGAAGCTTTCTTT.

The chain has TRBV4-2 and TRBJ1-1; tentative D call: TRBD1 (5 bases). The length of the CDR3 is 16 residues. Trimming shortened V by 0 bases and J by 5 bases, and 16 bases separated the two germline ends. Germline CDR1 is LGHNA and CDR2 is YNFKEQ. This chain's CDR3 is CASSQEKGPGGTEAFF. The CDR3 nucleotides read TGTGCCAGCAGCCAAGAAAAGGGGCCCGGGGGGACTGAAGCTTTCTTT.

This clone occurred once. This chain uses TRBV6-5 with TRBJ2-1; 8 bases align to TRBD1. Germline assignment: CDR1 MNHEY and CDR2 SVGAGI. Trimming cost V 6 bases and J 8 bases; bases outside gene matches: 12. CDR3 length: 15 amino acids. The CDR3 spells CASRHQGARIDEQFF. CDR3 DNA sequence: TGTGCCAGCAGACATCAGGGGGCGCGGATTGATGAGCAGTTCTTC.

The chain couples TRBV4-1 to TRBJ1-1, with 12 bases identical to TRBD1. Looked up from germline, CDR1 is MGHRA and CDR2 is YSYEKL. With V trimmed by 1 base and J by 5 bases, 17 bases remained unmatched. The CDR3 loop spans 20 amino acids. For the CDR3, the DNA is TGCGCCAGCAGCCAAGTCCTGCATACCGGGACAGGGGGCCGGGGAACTGAAGCTTTCTTT. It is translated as CASSQVLHTGTGGRGTEAFF.

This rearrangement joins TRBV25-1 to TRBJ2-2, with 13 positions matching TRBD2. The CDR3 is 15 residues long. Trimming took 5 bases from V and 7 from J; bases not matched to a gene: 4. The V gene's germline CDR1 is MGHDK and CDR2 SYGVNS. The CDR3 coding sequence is TGTGCCAGCAGTTACAGGACTAGCGGGAGCGGGGAGCTGTTTTTT. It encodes CASSYRTSGSGELFF.